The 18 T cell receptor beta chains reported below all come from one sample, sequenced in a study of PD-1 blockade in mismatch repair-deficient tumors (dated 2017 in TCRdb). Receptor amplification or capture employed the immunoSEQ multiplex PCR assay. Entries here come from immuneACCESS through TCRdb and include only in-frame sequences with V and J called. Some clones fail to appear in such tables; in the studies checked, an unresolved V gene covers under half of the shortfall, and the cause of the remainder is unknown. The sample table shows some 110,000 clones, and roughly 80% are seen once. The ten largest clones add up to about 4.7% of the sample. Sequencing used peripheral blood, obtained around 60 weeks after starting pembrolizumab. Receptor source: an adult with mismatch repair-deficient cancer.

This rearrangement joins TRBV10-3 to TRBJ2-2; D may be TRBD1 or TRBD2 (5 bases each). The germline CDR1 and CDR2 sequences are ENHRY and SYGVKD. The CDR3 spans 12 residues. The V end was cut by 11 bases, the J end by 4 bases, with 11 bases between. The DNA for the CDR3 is TGTGCCGTGGGACGTTTCACCGGGGAGCTGTTTTTT. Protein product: CAVGRFTGELFF.

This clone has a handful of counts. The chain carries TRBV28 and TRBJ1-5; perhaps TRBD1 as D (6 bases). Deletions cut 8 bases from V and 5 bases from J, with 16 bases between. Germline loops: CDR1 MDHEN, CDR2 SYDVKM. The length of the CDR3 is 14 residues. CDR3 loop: CASGPGHLDQPQHF. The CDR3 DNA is TGTGCCAGCGGGCCGGGACACTTAGATCAGCCCCAGCATTTT.

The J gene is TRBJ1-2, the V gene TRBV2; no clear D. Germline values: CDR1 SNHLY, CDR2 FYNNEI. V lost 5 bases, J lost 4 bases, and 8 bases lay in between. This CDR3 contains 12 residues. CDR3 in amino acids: CASSLIGYGYTF. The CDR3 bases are TGTGCCAGCAGTCTTATCGGCTATGGCTACACCTTC.

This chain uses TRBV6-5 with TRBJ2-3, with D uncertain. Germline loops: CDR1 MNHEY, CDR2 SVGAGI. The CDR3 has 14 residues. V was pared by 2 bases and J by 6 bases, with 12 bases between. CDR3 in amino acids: CASSYRQPSDTQYF. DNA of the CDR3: TGTGCCAGCAGTTACCGGCAGCCCTCGGATACGCAGTATTTT.

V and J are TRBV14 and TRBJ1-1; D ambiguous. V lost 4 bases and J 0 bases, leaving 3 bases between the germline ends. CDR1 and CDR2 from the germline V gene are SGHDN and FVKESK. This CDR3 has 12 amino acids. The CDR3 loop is CASSLMNTEAFF. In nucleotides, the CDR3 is TGTGCCAGCAGCCTCATGAACACTGAAGCTTTCTTT.

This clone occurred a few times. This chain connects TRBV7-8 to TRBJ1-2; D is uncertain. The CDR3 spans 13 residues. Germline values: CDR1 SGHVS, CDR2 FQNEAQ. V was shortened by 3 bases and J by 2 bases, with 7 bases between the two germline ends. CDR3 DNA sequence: TGTGCCAGCAGCTTGGCCGGGAACTATGGCTACACCTTC. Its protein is CASSLAGNYGYTF.

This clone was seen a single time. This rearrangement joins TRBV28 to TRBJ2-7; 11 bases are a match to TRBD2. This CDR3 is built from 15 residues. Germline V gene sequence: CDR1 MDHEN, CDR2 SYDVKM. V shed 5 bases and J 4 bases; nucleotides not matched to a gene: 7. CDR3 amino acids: CASSRQLAGDYEQYF. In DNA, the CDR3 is TGTGCCAGCAGTCGGCAACTAGCGGGAGATTACGAGCAGTACTTC.

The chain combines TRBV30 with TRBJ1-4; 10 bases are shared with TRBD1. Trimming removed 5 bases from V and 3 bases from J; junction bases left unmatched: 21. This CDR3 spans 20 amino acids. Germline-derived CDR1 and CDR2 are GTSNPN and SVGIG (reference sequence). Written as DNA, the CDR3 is TGTGCCTGGCGGGCGACAGGGGGCTTCAAGGACAGGGGGGCTAATGAAAAACTGTTTTTT. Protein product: CAWRATGGFKDRGANEKLFF.

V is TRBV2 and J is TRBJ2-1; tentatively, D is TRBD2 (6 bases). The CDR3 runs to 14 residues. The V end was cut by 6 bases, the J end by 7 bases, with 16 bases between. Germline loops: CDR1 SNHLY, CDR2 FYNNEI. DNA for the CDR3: TGTGCCAGCAGGGGCCAGCGGGCCTTTAATGAGCAGTTCTTC. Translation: CASRGQRAFNEQFF. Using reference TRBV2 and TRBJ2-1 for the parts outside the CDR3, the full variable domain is EPEVTQTPSHQVTQMGQEVILRCVPISNHLYFYWYRQILGQKVEFLVSFYNNEISEKSEIFDDQFSVERPDGSNFTLKIRSTKLEDSAMYFCASRGQRAFNEQFFGPGTRLTVL.

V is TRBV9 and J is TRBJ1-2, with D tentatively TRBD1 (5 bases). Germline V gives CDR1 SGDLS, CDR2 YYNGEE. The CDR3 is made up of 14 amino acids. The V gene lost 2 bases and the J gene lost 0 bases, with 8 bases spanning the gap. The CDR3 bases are TGTGCCAGCAGCGTGGGGGTCCCTAACTATGGCTACACCTTC. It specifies CASSVGVPNYGYTF.

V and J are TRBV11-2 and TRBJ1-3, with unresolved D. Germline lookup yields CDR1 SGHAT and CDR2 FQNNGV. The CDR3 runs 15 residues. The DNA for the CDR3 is TGTGCGATCACTCACAGCATCCTCTCTGGAAACACCATATATTTT. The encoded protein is CAITHSILSGNTIYF.

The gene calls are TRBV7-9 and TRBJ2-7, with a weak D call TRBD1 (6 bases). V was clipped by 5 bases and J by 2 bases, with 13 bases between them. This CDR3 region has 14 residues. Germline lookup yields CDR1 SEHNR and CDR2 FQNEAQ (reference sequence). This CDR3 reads CASSPVTGTYEQYF. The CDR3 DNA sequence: TGTGCCAGCAGCCCTGTCACAGGGACCTACGAGCAGTACTTC.

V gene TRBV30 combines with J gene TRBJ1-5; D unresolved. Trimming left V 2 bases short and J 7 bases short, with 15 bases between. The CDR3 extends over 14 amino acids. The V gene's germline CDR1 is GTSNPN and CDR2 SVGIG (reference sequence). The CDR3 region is CAWSLRASGQPQHF. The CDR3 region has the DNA TGTGCCTGGAGTCTCCGGGCTAGTGGGCAGCCCCAGCATTTT. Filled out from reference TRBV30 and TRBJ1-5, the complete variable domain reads SQTIHQWPATLVQPVGSPLSLECTVEGTSNPNLYWYRQAAGRGLQLLFYSVGIGQISSEVPQNLSASRPQDRQFILSSKKLLLSDSGFYLCAWSLRASGQPQHFGDGTRLSIL.

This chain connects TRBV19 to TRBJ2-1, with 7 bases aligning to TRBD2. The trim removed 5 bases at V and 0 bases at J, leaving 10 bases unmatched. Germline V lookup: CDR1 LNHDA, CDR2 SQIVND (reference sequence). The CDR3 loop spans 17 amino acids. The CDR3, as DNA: TGTGCCAGTAGTTCGCGGTCTAGCGGTCGCTCCTACAATGAGCAGTTCTTC. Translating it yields CASSSRSSGRSYNEQFF.

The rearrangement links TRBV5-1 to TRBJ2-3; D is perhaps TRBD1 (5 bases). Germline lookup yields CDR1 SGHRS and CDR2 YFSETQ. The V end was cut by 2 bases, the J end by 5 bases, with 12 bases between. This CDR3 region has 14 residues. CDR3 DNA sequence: TGCGCCAGCAGCTTCGAAAGGGGCTTAGATACGCAGTATTTT. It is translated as CASSFERGLDTQYF.

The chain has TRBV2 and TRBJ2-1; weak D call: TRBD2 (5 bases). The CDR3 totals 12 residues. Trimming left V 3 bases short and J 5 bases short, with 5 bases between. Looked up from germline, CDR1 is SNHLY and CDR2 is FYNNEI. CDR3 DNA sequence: TGTGCCAGCAGTGAGACTAACAATGAGCAGTTCTTC. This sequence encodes CASSETNNEQFF. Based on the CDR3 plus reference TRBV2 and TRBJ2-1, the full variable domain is EPEVTQTPSHQVTQMGQEVILRCVPISNHLYFYWYRQILGQKVEFLVSFYNNEISEKSEIFDDQFSVERPDGSNFTLKIRSTKLEDSAMYFCASSETNNEQFFGPGTRLTVL.

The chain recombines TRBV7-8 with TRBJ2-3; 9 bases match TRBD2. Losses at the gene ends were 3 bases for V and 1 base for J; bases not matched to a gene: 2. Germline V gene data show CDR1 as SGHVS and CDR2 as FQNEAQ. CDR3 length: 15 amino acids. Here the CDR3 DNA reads TGTGCCAGCAGCTTTGCGGGGGGGGGCACAGATACGCAGTATTTT. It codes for CASSFAGGGTDTQYF.

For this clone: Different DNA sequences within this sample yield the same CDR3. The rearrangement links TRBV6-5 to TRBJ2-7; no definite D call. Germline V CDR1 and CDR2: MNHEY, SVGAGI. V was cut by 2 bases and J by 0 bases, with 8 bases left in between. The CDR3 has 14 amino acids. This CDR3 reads CASSYRQSSYEQYF. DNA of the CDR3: TGTGCCAGCAGTTACCGCCAGAGCTCCTACGAGCAGTACTTC.